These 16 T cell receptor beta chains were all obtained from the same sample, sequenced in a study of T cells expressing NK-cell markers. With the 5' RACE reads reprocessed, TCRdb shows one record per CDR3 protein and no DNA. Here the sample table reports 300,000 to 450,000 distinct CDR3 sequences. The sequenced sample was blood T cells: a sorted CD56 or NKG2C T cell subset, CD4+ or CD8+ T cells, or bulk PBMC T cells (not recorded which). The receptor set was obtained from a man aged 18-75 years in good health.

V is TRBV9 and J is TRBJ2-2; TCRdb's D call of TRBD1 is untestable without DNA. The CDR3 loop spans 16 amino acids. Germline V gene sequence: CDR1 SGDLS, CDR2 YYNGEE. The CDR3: CASSVALFGRLGELFF.

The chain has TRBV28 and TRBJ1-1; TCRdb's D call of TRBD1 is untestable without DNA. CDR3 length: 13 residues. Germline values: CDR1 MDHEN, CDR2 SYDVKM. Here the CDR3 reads CASSHPFDPGAFF. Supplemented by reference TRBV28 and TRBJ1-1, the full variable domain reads DVKVTQSSRYLVKRTGEKVFLECVQDMDHENMFWYRQDPGLGLRLIYFSYDVKMKEKGDIPEGYSVSREKKERFSLILESASTNQTSMYLCASSHPFDPGAFFGQGTRLTVV.

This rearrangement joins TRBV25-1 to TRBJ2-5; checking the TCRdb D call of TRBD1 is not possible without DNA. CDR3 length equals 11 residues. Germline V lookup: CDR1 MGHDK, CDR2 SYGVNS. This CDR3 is CATVGGETQYF.

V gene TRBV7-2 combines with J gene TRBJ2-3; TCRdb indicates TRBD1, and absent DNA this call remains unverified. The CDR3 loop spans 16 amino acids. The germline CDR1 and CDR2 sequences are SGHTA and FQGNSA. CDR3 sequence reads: CASSLTGTASTDTQYF.

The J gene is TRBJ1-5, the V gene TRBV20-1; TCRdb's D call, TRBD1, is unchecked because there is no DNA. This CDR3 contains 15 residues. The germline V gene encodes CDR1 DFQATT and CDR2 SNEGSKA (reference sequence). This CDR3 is CSARGTGQGNQPQHF.

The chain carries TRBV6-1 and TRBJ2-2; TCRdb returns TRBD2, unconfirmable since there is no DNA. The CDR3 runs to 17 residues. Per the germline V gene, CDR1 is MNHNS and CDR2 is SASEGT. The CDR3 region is CASSEHPRISGTGELFF.

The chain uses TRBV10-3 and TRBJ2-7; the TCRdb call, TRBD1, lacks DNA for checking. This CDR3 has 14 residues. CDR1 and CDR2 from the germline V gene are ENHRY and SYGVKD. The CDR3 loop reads CAISVGTTSYEQYF.

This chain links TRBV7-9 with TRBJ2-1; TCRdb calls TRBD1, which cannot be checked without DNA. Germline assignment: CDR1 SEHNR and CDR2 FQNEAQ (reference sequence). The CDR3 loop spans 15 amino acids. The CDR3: CASSPRGGIGNEQFF.

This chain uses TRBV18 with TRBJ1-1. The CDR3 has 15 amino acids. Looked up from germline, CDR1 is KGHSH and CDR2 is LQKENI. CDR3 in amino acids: CASSPSGSADTEAFF.

The CDR3 loop reads CASSGTSGGYTF. The chain links TRBV6-1 to TRBJ1-2. The CDR3 has 12 amino acids. The V gene's germline CDR1 is MNHNS and CDR2 SASEGT.

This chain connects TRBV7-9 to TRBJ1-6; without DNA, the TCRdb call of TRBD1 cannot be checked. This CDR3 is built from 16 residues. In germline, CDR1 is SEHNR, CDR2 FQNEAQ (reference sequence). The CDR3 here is CASSSSHRAINSPLHF. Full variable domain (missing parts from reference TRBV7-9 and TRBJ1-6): DTGVSQNPRHKITKRGQNVTFRCDPISEHNRLYWYRQTLGQGPEFLTYFQNEAQLEKSRLLSDRFSAERPKGSFSTLEIQRTEQGDSAMYLCASSSSHRAINSPLHFGNGTRLTVT.

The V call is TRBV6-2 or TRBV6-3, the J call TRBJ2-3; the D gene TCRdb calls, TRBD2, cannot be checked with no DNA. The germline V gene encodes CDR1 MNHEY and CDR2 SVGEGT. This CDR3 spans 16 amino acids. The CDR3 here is CASSSSLGVGTDTQYF.

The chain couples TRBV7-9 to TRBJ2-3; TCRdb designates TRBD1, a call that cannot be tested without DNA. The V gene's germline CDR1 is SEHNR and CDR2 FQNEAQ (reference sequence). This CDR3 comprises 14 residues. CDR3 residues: CASSSEGLTDTQYF.

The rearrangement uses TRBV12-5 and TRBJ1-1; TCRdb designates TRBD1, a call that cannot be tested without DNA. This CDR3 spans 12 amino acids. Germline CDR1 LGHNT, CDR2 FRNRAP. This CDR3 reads CASGTTGPEAFF. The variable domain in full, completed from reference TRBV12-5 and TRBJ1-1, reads DARVTQTPRHKVTEMGQEVTMRCQPILGHNTVFWYRQTMMQGLELLAYFRNRAPLDDSGMPKDRFSAEMPDATLATLKIQPSEPRDSAVYFCASGTTGPEAFFGQGTRLTVV.

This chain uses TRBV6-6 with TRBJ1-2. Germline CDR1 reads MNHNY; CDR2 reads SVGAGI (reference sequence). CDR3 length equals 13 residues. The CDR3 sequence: CASQRGRNYGYTF.

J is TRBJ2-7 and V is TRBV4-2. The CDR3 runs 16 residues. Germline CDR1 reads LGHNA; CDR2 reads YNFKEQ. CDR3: CASSQAAGSSSYEQYF.